Below, one T cell receptor (beta chain) is given with its context. The sample is drawn from a study of control samples from healthy donors and cancer patients. Germline V gives CDR1 LNHDA, CDR2 SQIVND (reference sequence). V lost 4 bases, J lost 7 bases, and 13 bases lay in between. CDR3 length: 14 amino acids. The protocol was immunoSEQ multiplex PCR, while the TCRdb copy is restricted to in-frame clones and leaves out a portion. Among about 130,000 clones listed, around nine tenths were seen once. The chain links TRBV19 to TRBJ1-4; D unresolved. Sample: blood. The sequence was collected from a man aged 18 to 29 in good health. CDR3: CASSSQISGEKLFF. The CDR3 DNA follows: TGTGCCAGTAGTAGCCAAATCTCGGGTGAAAAACTGTTTTTT. The variable domain in full, completed from reference TRBV19 and TRBJ1-4, reads DGGITQSPKYLFRKEGQNVTLSCEQNLNHDAMYWYRQDPGQGLRLIYYSQIVNDFQKGDIAEGYSVSREKKESFPLTVTSAQKNPTAFYLCASSSQISGEKLFFGSGTQLSVL.